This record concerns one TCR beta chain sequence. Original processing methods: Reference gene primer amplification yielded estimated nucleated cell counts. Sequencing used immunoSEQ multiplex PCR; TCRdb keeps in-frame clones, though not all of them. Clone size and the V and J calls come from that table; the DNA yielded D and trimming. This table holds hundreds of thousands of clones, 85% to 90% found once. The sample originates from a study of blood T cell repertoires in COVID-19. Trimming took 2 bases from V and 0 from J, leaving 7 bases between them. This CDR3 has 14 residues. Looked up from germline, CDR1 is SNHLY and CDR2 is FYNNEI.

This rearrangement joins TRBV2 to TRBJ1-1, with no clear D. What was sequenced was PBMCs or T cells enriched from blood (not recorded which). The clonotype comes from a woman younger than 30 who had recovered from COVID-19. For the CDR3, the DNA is TGTGCCAGCAGTGAAATCTTATTGAACACTGAAGCTTTCTTT. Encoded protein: CASSEILLNTEAFF.